The source of this T cell receptor (beta chain) is a study of shared clonotypes between healthy human individuals. Study at large: There were three CD4 naive, three CD4 memory, two CD8 naive and one CD8 memory plates per donor.

Once extracted for a subset, genomic DNA was divided evenly among several immunoSEQ plates. The assay was immunoSEQ multiplex PCR, and TCRdb's table has in-frame clones only and misses some. The table shows around 700,000 clones, with approximately 75% occurring only once. This clone appeared a single time. Sequencing used memory CD4+ T cells sorted from blood. Subset reported: CD45RA-negative fraction. The receptor comes from a woman in her twenties or thirties in good health.

The CDR3 DNA is TGTGCCAGCAGCCCCGTTGGGCGGGCCCGCTATGGCTACACCTTC. It encodes CASSPVGRARYGYTF. V is TRBV6-5 and J is TRBJ1-2, with no clear D. V was pared by 6 bases and J by 4 bases, with 18 bases between. The CDR3 covers 15 residues. The germline V gene has CDR1 MNHEY and CDR2 SVGAGI.